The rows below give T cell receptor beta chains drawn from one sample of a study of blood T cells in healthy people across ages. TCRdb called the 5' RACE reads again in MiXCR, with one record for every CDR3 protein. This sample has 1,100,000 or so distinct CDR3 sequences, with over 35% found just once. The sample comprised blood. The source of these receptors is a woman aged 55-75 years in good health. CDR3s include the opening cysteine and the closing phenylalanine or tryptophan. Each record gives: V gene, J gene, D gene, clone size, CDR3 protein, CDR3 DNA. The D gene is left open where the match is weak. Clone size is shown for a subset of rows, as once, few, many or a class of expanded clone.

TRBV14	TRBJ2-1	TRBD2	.	CASSQDLRGGRGQFF	TGTGCCAGCAGCCAAGATTTGCGGGGGGGACGAGGGCAGTTCTTC
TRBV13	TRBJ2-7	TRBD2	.	CASRGGRAYNEQYF	TGTGCCAGCAGGGGAGGGAGGGCCTACAATGAGCAGTACTTC
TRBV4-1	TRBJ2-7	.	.	CASSQAAGGYEQYF	TGCGCCAGCAGCCAAGCGGCGGGCGGCTACGAGCAGTACTTC
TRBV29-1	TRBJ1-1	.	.	CSVSGWGTEAFF	TGCAGCGTTTCAGGGTGGGGCACTGAAGCTTTCTTT
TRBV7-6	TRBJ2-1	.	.	CASSPERLAPNNEQFF	TGTGCCAGCAGCCCCGAAAGGCTAGCGCCAAACAATGAGCAGTTCTTC
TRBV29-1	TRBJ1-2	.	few	CSGYRGYSYTF	TGCAGCGGATATAGGGGTTATAGCTACACCTTC
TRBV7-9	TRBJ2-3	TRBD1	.	CASSFVSGGVADTQYF	TGTGCCAGCAGCTTCGTGTCAGGGGGCGTGGCAGATACGCAGTATTTT
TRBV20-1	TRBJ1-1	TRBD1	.	CSARDQGGGPEAFF	TGCAGTGCTAGAGATCAGGGGGGGGGCCCTGAAGCTTTCTTT
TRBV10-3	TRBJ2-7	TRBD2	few	CAIGAGGLYEQYF	TGTGCCATCGGGGCGGGAGGCCTCTACGAGCAGTACTTC
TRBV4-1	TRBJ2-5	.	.	CASSQLWAAQETQYF	TGCGCCAGCAGCCAATTGTGGGCAGCCCAAGAGACCCAGTACTTC
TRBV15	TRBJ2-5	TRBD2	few	CATSRGRASGQETQYF	TGTGCCACCAGCAGAGGGAGGGCTAGCGGACAAGAGACCCAGTACTTC
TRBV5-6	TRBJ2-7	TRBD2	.	CASSGTSSGSYEQYF	TGTGCCAGCAGCGGCACCTCTAGCGGGAGCTACGAGCAGTACTTC
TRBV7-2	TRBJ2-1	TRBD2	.	CASSASGGGNYNEQFF	TGTGCCAGCAGCGCCTCGGGCGGGGGGAATTACAATGAGCAGTTCTTC
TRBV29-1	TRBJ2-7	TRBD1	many	CSVSDRVSYEQYF	TGCAGCGTTTCGGACAGGGTCTCCTACGAGCAGTACTTC
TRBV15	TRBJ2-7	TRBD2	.	CATSRPKASGRYEQYF	TGTGCCACCAGCAGACCCAAGGCTAGCGGGAGGTACGAGCAGTACTTC
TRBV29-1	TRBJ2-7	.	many	CSVAGAYEQYF	TGCAGCGTTGCGGGAGCCTACGAGCAGTACTTC
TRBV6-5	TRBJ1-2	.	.	CASSYGVGGSNYGYTF	TGTGCCAGCAGTTACGGTGTCGGGGGGTCCAACTATGGCTACACCTTC
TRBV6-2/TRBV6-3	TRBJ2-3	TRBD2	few	CASRTSGRAKGDTQYF	TGTGCCAGCCGGACTAGCGGGAGGGCCAAGGGAGATACGCAGTATTTT
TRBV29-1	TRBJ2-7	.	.	CSVVNEVPAYEQYF	TGCAGCGTTGTGAATGAGGTCCCCGCCTACGAGCAGTACTTC
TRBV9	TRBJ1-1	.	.	CASSPYRTHTDTEAFF	TGTGCCAGCAGCCCTTACCGGACACATACGGACACTGAAGCTTTCTTT
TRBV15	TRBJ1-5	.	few	CATSRVQHNQPQHF	TGTGCCACCAGCAGAGTACAACACAATCAGCCCCAGCATTTT
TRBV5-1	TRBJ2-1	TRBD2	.	CASGQAGVGWDEQFF	TGCGCCAGCGGGCAAGCGGGAGTTGGTTGGGATGAGCAGTTCTTC
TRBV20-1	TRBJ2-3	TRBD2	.	CSASAGGIDTQYF	TGCAGTGCTTCAGCGGGAGGCATAGATACGCAGTATTTT